The rows below give T cell receptor beta chains drawn from one sample of a study of blood T cell repertoires in COVID-19. Repertoires were generated with immunoSEQ multiplex PCR, while TCRdb's copy carries only in-frame clones and drops some. Among 100,000 to 120,000 clones listed, over 70% were seen once. Material for sequencing was peripheral blood. Receptor source: a man aged 50 to 59 with acute or convalescent COVID-19. The CDR3 runs from the conserved cysteine through the conserved F or W. The order of the fields is CDR3 protein, CDR3 DNA, J gene, V gene, D gene. D genes are given only for firm matches.

CDR3: CASSPLAGGLGYNEQFF
DNA: TGTGCCAGCAGCCCACTAGCGGGGGGGCTAGGATACAATGAGCAGTTCTTC
J: TRBJ2-1
V: TRBV2
D: TRBD2

CDR3: CASSLLTGANTEAFF
DNA: TGCGCCAGCAGCTTATTAACAGGGGCTAACACTGAAGCTTTCTTT
J: TRBJ1-1
V: TRBV5-1
D: TRBD1

CDR3: CASSEEGWGHNNEQFF
DNA: TGTGCCAGCAGTGAAGAGGGCTGGGGGCACAACAATGAGCAGTTCTTC
J: TRBJ2-1
V: TRBV6-1
D: .

CDR3: CSVTGGINYGYTF
DNA: TGCAGCGTCACAGGGGGCATAAACTATGGCTACACCTTC
J: TRBJ1-2
V: TRBV29-1
D: TRBD1

CDR3: CATSERVIAFF
DNA: TGTGCCACCAGTGAGAGGGTTATAGCTTTCTTT
J: TRBJ1-1
V: TRBV24-1
D: .

CDR3: CASSISRGKETQYF
DNA: TGTGCCAGTAGTATCTCGCGGGGGAAGGAGACCCAGTACTTC
J: TRBJ2-5
V: TRBV19
D: TRBD2

CDR3: CASSNLLQGNGETQYF
DNA: TGTGCCAGCAGCAACCTACTTCAGGGTAACGGAGAGACCCAGTACTTC
J: TRBJ2-5
V: TRBV5-6
D: .

CDR3: CASTPTETGRFQYF
DNA: TGTGCCAGCACCCCTACGGAGACAGGGCGTTTCCAGTACTTC
J: TRBJ2-5
V: TRBV7-8
D: TRBD1

CDR3: CASSQNPAGGSGGYTF
DNA: TGCGCCAGCAGCCAAAATCCCGCAGGAGGTTCGGGTGGCTACACCTTC
J: TRBJ1-2
V: TRBV4-1
D: .

CDR3: CASSLGRDRAYNEQFF
DNA: TGTGCCAGCAGCTTAGGCAGGGACAGGGCCTACAATGAGCAGTTCTTC
J: TRBJ2-1
V: TRBV5-6
D: TRBD1

CDR3: CASSQGAGGINTEAFF
DNA: TGTGCCAGCAGCCAAGGAGCAGGGGGGATAAACACTGAAGCTTTCTTT
J: TRBJ1-1
V: TRBV3-1/TRBV3-2
D: TRBD1

CDR3: CASSSGRGNEKLFF
DNA: TGTGCCAGCAGCAGCGGACGGGGGAATGAAAAACTGTTTTTT
J: TRBJ1-4
V: TRBV9
D: .

CDR3: CASSLEGGRTGELFF
DNA: TGCGCCAGCAGCTTGGAAGGGGGTCGCACCGGGGAGCTGTTTTTT
J: TRBJ2-2
V: TRBV5-1
D: .

CDR3: CASSQGQGYNEQFF
DNA: TGTGCCAGCAGCCAGGGACAGGGCTACAATGAGCAGTTCTTC
J: TRBJ2-1
V: TRBV4-2
D: TRBD1

CDR3: CSVGFRGGLRETQYF
DNA: TGCAGCGTGGGTTTCAGGGGTGGGTTGCGGGAGACCCAGTACTTC
J: TRBJ2-5
V: TRBV29-1
D: .

CDR3: CASSISLTSSYEQYF
DNA: TGTGCCAGCAGCATCTCCCTGACAAGCTCCTACGAGCAGTACTTC
J: TRBJ2-7
V: TRBV6-5
D: .

CDR3: CATSTQGARNQPQHF
DNA: TGTGCCACCAGCACACAGGGGGCACGCAATCAGCCCCAGCATTTT
J: TRBJ1-5
V: TRBV15
D: TRBD1

CDR3: CASSPAPFQPQHF
DNA: TGTGCCAGCAGTCCTGCGCCATTTCAGCCCCAGCATTTT
J: TRBJ1-5
V: TRBV27
D: .

CDR3: CASSFNSNQPQHF
DNA: TGTGCCAGCAGTTTTAATAGCAATCAGCCCCAGCATTTT
J: TRBJ1-5
V: TRBV28
D: .